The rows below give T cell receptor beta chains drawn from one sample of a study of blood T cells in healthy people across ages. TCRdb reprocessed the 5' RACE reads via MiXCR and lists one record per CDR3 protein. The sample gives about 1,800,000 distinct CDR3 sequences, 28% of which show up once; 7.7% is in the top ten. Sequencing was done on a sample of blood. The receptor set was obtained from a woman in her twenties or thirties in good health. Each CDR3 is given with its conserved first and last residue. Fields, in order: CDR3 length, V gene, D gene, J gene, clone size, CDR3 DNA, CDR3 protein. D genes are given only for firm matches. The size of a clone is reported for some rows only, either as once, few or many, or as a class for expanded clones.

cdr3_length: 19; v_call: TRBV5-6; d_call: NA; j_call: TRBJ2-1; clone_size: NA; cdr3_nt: TGTGCCAGCAGCTTGTTCTCGGGGGTCAGGGACTTTGAGGGCAATGAGCAGTTCTTC; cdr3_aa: CASSLFSGVRDFEGNEQFF
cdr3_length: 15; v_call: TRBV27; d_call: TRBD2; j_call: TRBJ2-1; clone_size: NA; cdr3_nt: TGTGCCAGCAGTACGACAGCGGGGAGCTCCTACGAGCAGTTCTTC; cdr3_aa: CASSTTAGSSYEQFF
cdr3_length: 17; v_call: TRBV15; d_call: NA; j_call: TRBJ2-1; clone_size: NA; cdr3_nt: TGTGCCACCAGCAGAGTTACGTACAGGGCGGGCTACAATGAGCAGTTCTTC; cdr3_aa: CATSRVTYRAGYNEQFF
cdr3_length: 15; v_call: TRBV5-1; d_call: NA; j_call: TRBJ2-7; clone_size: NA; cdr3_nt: TGCGCCAGCAGCGACCGGGACAAGAGCTCCTACGAGCAGTACTTC; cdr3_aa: CASSDRDKSSYEQYF
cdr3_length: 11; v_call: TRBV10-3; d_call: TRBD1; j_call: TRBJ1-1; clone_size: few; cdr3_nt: TGTGCCATCAGGGGGACAGGGGAAGCTTTCTTT; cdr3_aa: CAIRGTGEAFF
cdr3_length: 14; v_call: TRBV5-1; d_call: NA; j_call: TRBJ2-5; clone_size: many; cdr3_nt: TGCGCCAGCAGCTTGGAAGGGCTTGGCGAGACCCAGTACTTC; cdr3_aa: CASSLEGLGETQYF
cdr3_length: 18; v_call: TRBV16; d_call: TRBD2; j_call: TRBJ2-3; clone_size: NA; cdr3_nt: TGTGCCAGCAGCCACCTGCGCCCCGGGACTAGCGGGGCAGATACGCAGTATTTT; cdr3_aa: CASSHLRPGTSGADTQYF
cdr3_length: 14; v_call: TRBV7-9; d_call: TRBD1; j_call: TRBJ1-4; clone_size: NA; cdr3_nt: TGTGCCAGCAGCCAGTCCAGGGGGAATGAAAAACTGTTTTTT; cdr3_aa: CASSQSRGNEKLFF
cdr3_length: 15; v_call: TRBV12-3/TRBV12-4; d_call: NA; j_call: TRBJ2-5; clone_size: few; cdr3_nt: TGTGCCAGCAGACTATTAGGGGCATCCCAAGAGACCCAGTACTTC; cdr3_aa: CASRLLGASQETQYF
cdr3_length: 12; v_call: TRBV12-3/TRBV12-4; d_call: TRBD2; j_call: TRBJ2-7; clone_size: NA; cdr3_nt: TGTGCCAGCACCGGGGGGAGTCTCGAGCAGTACTTC; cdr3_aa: CASTGGSLEQYF
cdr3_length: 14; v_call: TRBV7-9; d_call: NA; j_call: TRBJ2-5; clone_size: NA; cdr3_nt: TGTGCCAGCAGCTTCGGGAAGGCCGGGGAGACCCAGTACTTC; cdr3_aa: CASSFGKAGETQYF
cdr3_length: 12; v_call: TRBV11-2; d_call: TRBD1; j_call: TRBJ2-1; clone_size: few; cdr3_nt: TGTGCCAGCAGTCTTGGCGGGACAGGATGTTTCTTC; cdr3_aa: CASSLGGTGCFF
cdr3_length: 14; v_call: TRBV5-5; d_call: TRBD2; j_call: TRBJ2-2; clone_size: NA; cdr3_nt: TGTGCCAGCAGCGGGGGACTAGCGATCGGGGAGCTGTTTTTT; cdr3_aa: CASSGGLAIGELFF
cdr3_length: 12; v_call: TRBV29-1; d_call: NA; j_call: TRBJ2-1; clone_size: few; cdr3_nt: TGCAGCGTTGAAGATTGGGAAAATCGGCAGTTCTTC; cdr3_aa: CSVEDWENRQFF
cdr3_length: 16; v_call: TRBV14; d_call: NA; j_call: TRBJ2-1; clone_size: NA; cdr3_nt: TGTGCCAGCAGCCAACATATGGGTCTATCCTACAATGAGCAGTTCTTC; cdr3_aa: CASSQHMGLSYNEQFF
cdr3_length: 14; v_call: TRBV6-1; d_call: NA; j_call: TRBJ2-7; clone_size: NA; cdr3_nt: TGTGCCAGCAGGCCGCAGGGAAGAAAAGACGAGCAGTACTTC; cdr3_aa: CASRPQGRKDEQYF
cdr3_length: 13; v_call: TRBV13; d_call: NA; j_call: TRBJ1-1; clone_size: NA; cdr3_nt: TGTGCCAGCAGCATGGGCCGGAACACTGAAGCTTTCTTT; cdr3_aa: CASSMGRNTEAFF
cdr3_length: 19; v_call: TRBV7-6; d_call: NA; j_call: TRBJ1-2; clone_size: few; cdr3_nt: TGTGCCAGCAGCCCTTTGGTGGTGCGGAGTCCAATTTATAACTATGGCTACACCTTC; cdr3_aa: CASSPLVVRSPIYNYGYTF
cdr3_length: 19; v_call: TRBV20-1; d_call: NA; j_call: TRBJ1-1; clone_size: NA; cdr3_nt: TGCAGTGCTAGCCCTGTCGGGAAGCCTTACTCTGGGGTCGGCACTGAAGCTTTCTTT; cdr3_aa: CSASPVGKPYSGVGTEAFF
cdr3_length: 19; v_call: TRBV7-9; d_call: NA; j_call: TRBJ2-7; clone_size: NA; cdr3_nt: TGTGCCAGCAGCTCCTACTACGCCGGTCAGGGCAAAAGCGCCTACGAGCAGTACTTC; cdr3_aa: CASSSYYAGQGKSAYEQYF
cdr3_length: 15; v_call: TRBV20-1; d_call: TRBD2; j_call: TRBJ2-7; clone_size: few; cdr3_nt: TGCAGTGCTTATTCTCAGACTAGCGGGTCCGACGAGCAGTACTTC; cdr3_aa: CSAYSQTSGSDEQYF
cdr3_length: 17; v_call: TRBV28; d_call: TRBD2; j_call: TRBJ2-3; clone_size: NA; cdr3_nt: TGTGCCAGCAGTTTATTGATTGGCGGGGGGGCCAAGGATACGCAGTATTTT; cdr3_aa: CASSLLIGGGAKDTQYF
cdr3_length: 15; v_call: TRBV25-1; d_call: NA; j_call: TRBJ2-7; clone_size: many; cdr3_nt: TGTGCCAGCAGGAGTATTGGGACTTCCTCCTACGAGCAGTACTTC; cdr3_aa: CASRSIGTSSYEQYF
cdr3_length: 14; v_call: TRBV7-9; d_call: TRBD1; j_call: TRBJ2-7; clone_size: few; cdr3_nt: TGTGCCAGCAGCTTAACTCAGGGGGCAGACGAGCAGTACTTC; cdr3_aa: CASSLTQGADEQYF
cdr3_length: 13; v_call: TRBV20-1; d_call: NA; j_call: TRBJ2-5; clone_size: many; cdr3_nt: TGCAGTGCTAGAGATCCAACCCAAGAGACCCAGTACTTC; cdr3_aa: CSARDPTQETQYF
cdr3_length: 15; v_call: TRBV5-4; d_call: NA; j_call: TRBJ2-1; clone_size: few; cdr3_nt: TGTGCCAGCAGCTTGGAGGATAGGGTCTACAATGAGCAGTTCTTC; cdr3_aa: CASSLEDRVYNEQFF
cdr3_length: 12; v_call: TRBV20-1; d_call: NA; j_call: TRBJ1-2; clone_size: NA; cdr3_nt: TGCAGTACCATTGGATTGTTAAATGGCTACACCTTC; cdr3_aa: CSTIGLLNGYTF
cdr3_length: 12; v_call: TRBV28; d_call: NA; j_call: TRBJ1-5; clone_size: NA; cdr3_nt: TGTGCCAGCGCCGATCGGTTGTCGCCCCAGCATTTT; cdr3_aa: CASADRLSPQHF
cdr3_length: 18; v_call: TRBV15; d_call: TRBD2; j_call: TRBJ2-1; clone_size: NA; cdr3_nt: TGTGCCACCGGCAGAGATTCGACGGCGGGAGGAAGTGGCAATGAGCAGTTCTTC; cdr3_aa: CATGRDSTAGGSGNEQFF
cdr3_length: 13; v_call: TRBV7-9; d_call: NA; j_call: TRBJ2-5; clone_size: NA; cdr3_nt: TGTGCCAGCAGCCCTACAGCCAGGGAGACCCAGTACTTC; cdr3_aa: CASSPTARETQYF
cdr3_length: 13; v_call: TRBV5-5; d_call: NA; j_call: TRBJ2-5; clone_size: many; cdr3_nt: TGTGCCAGCAGCTTGGCGGCTTTAGAGACCCAGTACTTC; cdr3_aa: CASSLAALETQYF
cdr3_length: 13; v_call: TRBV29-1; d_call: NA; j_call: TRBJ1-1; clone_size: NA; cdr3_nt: TGCAGCGGGGTATTGGGACATGGGACTGAAGCTTTCTTT; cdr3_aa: CSGVLGHGTEAFF
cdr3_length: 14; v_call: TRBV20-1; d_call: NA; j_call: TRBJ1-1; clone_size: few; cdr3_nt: TGCAGTGCTAGAGATAGCAGGGTGAACACTGAAGCTTTCTTT; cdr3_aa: CSARDSRVNTEAFF
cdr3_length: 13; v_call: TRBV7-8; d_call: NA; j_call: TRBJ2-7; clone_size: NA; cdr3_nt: TGTGCCAGCAGCGTCGAAGCCTGCTACGAGCAGTACTTC; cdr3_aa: CASSVEACYEQYF
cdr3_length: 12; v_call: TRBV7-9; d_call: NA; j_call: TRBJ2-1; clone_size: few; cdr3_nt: TGTGCCAGCAGCGAGGACAGCCATGAGCAGTTCTTC; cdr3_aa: CASSEDSHEQFF
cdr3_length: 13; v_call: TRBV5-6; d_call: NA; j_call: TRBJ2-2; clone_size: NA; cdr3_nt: TGTGCCACCTCCGATGGGCGCACCGGGGAGCTGTTTTTT; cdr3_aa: CATSDGRTGELFF
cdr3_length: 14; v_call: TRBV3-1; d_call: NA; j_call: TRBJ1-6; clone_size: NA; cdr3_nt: TGTGCCAGCAGCCAAGAAACAGGGAATTCACCCCCCCACTTT; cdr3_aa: CASSQETGNSPPHF
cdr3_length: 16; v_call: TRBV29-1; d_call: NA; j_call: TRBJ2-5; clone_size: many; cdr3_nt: TGCAGCGTTGGAGGGAAAGGCCTCGGGGTAGGAGAGACCCAGTACTTC; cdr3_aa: CSVGGKGLGVGETQYF
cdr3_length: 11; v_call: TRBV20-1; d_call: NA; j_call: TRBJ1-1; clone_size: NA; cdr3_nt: TGCAGTGCTAGAGATTCATTTGAAGCTTTCTTT; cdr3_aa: CSARDSFEAFF
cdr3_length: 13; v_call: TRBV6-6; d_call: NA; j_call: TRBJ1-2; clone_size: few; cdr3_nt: TGTGCCAGCCGGACTCCGGGGGTGTATGGCTACACCTTC; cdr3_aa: CASRTPGVYGYTF
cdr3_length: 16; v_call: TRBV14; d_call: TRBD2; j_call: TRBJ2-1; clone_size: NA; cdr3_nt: TGTGCCAGCAGCCAAGAAACTAGCGCCTTATACAATGAGCAGTTCTTC; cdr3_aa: CASSQETSALYNEQFF
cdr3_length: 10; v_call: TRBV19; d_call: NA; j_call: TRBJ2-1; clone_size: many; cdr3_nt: TGTGCCAGTAGGTTCTATGAGCAGTTCTTC; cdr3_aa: CASRFYEQFF
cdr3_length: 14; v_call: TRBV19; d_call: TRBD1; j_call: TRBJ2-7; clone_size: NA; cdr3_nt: TGTGCCAGTACCGCGACAGGGGATGAGTACGAGCAGTACTTC; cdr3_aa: CASTATGDEYEQYF
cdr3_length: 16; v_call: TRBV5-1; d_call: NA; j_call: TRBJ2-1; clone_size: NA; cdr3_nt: TGCGCCAGCAGCACTCACCGACAGGAAAACTACAATGAGCAGTTCTTC; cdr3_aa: CASSTHRQENYNEQFF
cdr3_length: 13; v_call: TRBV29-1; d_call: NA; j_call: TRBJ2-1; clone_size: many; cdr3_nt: TGCAGCGTTGAGGCCTGGGAAAACAATGAGCAGTTCTTC; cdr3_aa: CSVEAWENNEQFF
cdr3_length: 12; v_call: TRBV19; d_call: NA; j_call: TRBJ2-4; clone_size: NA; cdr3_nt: TGTGCCAGTAGTCCACAGAAGCATGAGCAGTACTTC; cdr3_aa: CASSPQKHEQYF
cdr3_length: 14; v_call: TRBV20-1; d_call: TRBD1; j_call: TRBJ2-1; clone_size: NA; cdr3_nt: TGCAGTGCCCTTGACAGGGGATACTACAATGAGCAGTTCTTC; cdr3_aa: CSALDRGYYNEQFF
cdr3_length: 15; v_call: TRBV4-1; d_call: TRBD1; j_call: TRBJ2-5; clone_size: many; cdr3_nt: TGCGCCAGCACAGGGTGGACAGGGCGGAAGGAGACCCAGTACTTC; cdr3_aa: CASTGWTGRKETQYF
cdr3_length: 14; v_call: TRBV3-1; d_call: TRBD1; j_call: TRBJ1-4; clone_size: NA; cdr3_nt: TGTGCCAGCAGCCATCGGACAGGGCACGAAAAACTGTTTTTT; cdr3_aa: CASSHRTGHEKLFF
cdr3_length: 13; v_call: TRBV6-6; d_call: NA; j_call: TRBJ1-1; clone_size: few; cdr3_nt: TGTGCCAGCAGTCAGGTGGGGGTAACTGAAGCTTTCTTT; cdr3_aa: CASSQVGVTEAFF
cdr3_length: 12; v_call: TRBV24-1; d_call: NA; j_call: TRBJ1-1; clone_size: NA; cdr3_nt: TGTGCCACTATTTCGGGGGGCACTGAAGCTTTCTTT; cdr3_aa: CATISGGTEAFF
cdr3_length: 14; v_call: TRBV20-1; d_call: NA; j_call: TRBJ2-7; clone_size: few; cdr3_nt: TGCAGTGCTAGCGTCCGCGGAAGCTCCTACGAGCAGTACTTC; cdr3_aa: CSASVRGSSYEQYF
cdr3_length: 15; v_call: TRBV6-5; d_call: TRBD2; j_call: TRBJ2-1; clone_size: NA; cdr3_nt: TGTGCCAACAGTCCCGGACTAGCGGCCATCAATGAGCAGTTCTTC; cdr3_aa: CANSPGLAAINEQFF
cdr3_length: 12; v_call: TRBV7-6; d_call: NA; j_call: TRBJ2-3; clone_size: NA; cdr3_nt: TGTGCCAGCAGCGGGGATATGGGTACGCAGTATTTT; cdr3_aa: CASSGDMGTQYF
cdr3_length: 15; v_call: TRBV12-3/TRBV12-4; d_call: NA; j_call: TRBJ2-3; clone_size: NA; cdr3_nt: TGTGCCAGCAGTTTGAATAGCGCTAGCACAGATGCGCAGTATTTT; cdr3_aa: CASSLNSASTDAQYF